Reported below is one TCR beta chain. Using immunoSEQ multiplex PCR, the repertoire was profiled, and TCRdb retains in-frame clones only, with some absent. The sample has fewer than 85,000 clones; roughly 89% are singletons. The V gene end was trimmed by 7 bases and the J gene end by 4 bases; junction bases not matched to a gene: 6. The CDR3 has 12 amino acids. The germline CDR1 and CDR2 sequences are SQVTM and ANQGSEA. This specimen comes from a study of T cell changes during pregnancy in multiple sclerosis. This material consisted of peripheral blood, taken in the second trimester of pregnancy. This receptor was taken from a female donor with multiple sclerosis, enrolled in a pregnancy study. This sequence joins TRBV29-1 and TRBJ1-2; 7 bases agree with TRBD1. DNA for the CDR3: TGCAGCGCTTCCGGGGACAGCTATGGCTACACCTTC. Translating gives CSASGDSYGYTF.